Below, 27 T cell receptor beta chains from the same sample are listed, as sequenced in a study of T cell changes during pregnancy in multiple sclerosis. Libraries were prepared by immunoSEQ multiplex PCR; TCRdb keeps only in-frame clonotypes and omits some of them. This table holds about 42,000 clones, 84% found once. The source material was CD4+ T cells from peripheral blood mononuclear cells, sampled before pregnancy. The receptors derive from a female donor with multiple sclerosis, enrolled in a pregnancy study.

The chain has TRBV5-6 and TRBJ2-1; 7 bases fit TRBD1. Germline trimming cut 0 bases from V and 10 bases from J; bases unmatched to any gene: 7. Per the germline V gene, CDR1 is SGHDT and CDR2 is YYEEEE. The length of the CDR3 is 14 residues. The CDR3 nucleotides are TGTGCCAGCAGCTTGGGAGGGACAGACTTCGAGCAGTTCTTC. Protein: CASSLGGTDFEQFF.

The CDR3 region has the DNA TGCGCCAGCAGCCAAGAACATGAATCTGGGGCCAACGTCCTGACTTTC. It yields the protein CASSQEHESGANVLTF. The rearrangement links TRBV4-1 to TRBJ2-6; D gene uncertain. The length of the CDR3 is 16 residues. Trimming shortened V by 0 bases and J by 1 base, and 7 bases separated the two germline ends. Per the germline V gene, CDR1 is MGHRA and CDR2 is YSYEKL.

The gene calls are TRBV19 and TRBJ2-2, with unresolved D. The CDR3 totals 12 residues. CDR1 is LNHDA, CDR2 SQIVND, per germline (reference sequence). V was shortened by 2 bases and J by 6 bases, with 4 bases between the two germline ends. The CDR3: CASSILSGELFF. In nucleotides, the CDR3 is TGTGCCAGTAGTATATTATCCGGGGAGCTGTTTTTT.

The J gene is TRBJ1-6, the V gene TRBV5-1; weak D call: TRBD1 (6 bases). The germline V gene has CDR1 SGHRS and CDR2 YFSETQ. The CDR3 covers 16 residues. V shed 2 bases and J shed 4 bases, with 13 bases lying between them. CDR3 sequence (DNA): TGCGCCAGCAGCTTCTTCGACAGGAATTATAATTCACCCCTCCACTTT. Its protein is CASSFFDRNYNSPLHF. The complete variable domain, with remaining parts taken from reference TRBV5-1 and TRBJ1-6, reads KAGVTQTPRYLIKTRGQQVTLSCSPISGHRSVSWYQQTPGQGLQFLFEYFSETQRNKGNFPGRFSGRQFSNSRSEMNVSTLELGDSALYLCASSFFDRNYNSPLHFGNGTRLTVT.

This chain joins TRBV7-5 and TRBJ1-5. TRBV7-5 is a pseudogene. CDR3 size: 14 residues. CDR3 sequence reads: CVRRLPPLYQPQHF. The DNA of the CDR3 is TGTGTCAGAAGACTCCCCCCCTTATATCAGCCCCAGCATTTT.

Only a few counts were recorded for this clone. CDR3: CASSSGQLGGNQPQHF. CDR3 bases: TGTGCCAGCAGTTCGGGACAATTAGGGGGCAATCAGCCCCAGCATTTT. This chain links TRBV27 with TRBJ1-5; tentatively, D is TRBD1 (6 bases). The CDR3 spans 16 residues. Germline V CDR1 and CDR2: MNHEY, SMNVEV (reference sequence). V shed 4 bases and J shed 2 bases, with 15 bases lying between them.

This clone was seen a handful of times. The chain carries TRBV7-9 and TRBJ1-4; a possible D gene is TRBD1 (6 bases). Germline V gives CDR1 SEHNR, CDR2 FQNEAQ (reference sequence). The CDR3 covers 15 residues. The V gene lost 1 base and the J gene lost 4 bases, with 10 bases spanning the gap. CDR3 sequence (DNA): TGTGCCAGCAGCTTAGGGACAGCTTATAATGAAAAACTGTTTTTT. As protein: CASSLGTAYNEKLFF.

The chain couples TRBV7-9 to TRBJ1-3; D remains ambiguous. Per germline, CDR1 SEHNR and CDR2 FQNEAQ (reference sequence). Trimming took 5 bases from V and 4 from J, leaving 9 bases between them. The CDR3 has 13 residues. DNA for the CDR3: TGTGCCAGCAGCCAAAACCTAGGAAACACCATATATTTT. Protein sequence: CASSQNLGNTIYF.

The rearrangement links TRBV10-3 to TRBJ1-3, with TRBD1 matching 7 bases. The CDR3 runs 15 residues. V trimming: 3 bases; J trimming: 0 bases; junction bases outside the gene matches: 2. Looked up from germline, CDR1 is ENHRY and CDR2 is SYGVKD. CDR3 sequence reads: CAISEGTASGNTIYF. CDR3 nucleotides: TGTGCCATCAGTGAAGGGACAGCCTCTGGAAACACCATATATTTT.

This clone has more than one count but fewer than ten. The chain combines TRBV4-3 with TRBJ1-2; no definite D call. V lost 3 bases and J lost 4, with 9 bases in between. CDR3 size: 13 residues. Germline values: CDR1 LGHNA, CDR2 YSLEER. The CDR3 is CASSHDRTYGYTF. In DNA form, the CDR3 reads TGCGCCAGCAGCCACGATAGAACCTATGGCTACACCTTC.

The rearrangement uses TRBV30 and TRBJ2-1, with D perhaps TRBD2 (6 bases). The germline V and J ends were trimmed by 3 bases and 9 bases, with 18 bases remaining between them. The CDR3 totals 14 residues. The germline V gene has CDR1 GTSNPN and CDR2 SVGIG (reference sequence). The CDR3 spells CAWRGLTHNSEQFF. The CDR3 DNA follows: TGTGCCTGGAGGGGACTGACGCACAATAGTGAGCAGTTCTTC.

The V gene is TRBV7-2, the J gene TRBJ1-5; a possible D gene is TRBD1 (5 bases). The length of the CDR3 is 15 residues. V lost 1 base to trimming and J lost 7 bases, with 14 bases between them. Germline V gives CDR1 SGHTA, CDR2 FQGNSA. The CDR3 spells CASSLGVSGDQPQHF. CDR3 in DNA: TGTGCCAGCAGCTTAGGGGTGTCGGGGGACCAGCCCCAGCATTTT. The whole variable domain, remainder taken from reference TRBV7-2 and TRBJ1-5, is GAGVSQSPSNKVTEKGKDVELRCDPISGHTALYWYRQSLGQGLEFLIYFQGNSAPDKSGLPSDRFSAERTGGSVSTLTIQRTQQEDSAVYLCASSLGVSGDQPQHFGDGTRLSIL.

V is TRBV5-1 and J is TRBJ1-6; 8 bases agree with TRBD1. CDR3 size: 16 residues. The germline CDR1 and CDR2 sequences are SGHRS and YFSETQ. Unmatched junction bases numbered 11, after V lost 3 bases and J lost 9 bases. The CDR3 reads CASSYEGQGRGSPLHF. The CDR3 coding sequence is TGCGCCAGCAGCTACGAAGGACAGGGACGGGGTTCACCCCTCCACTTT.

Only a few counts were recorded for this clone. The chain joins TRBV4-1 to TRBJ2-7, with 15 bases identical to TRBD2. Germline values: CDR1 MGHRA, CDR2 YSYEKL. The CDR3 runs 16 residues. J gave up 2 bases and V 3 bases, and 2 bases lay outside the gene matches. DNA of the CDR3: TGCGCCAGCAGCCAGGGACTAGCGGGAGGAACCTACGAGCAGTACTTC. This translates into CASSQGLAGGTYEQYF.

The V call is TRBV30, the J call TRBJ1-1; D is ambiguous. Germline V CDR1 and CDR2: GTSNPN, SVGIG (reference sequence). V was clipped by 5 bases and J by 1 base, with 8 bases between them. The CDR3 runs 12 residues. The chain's CDR3 is CAWGWANTEAFF. CDR3 nucleotide sequence: TGTGCCTGGGGGTGGGCGAACACTGAAGCTTTCTTT.

The chain links TRBV6-6 to TRBJ1-1, with 8 bases fitting TRBD1. There are 12 residues in the CDR3. After removal of 0 bases from V and 13 bases from J, the junction contained 4 bases not matched to a gene. Germline values: CDR1 MNHNY, CDR2 SVGAGI (reference sequence). CDR3 in amino acids: CASSYSGQAGFF. Written as DNA, the CDR3 is TGTGCCAGCAGTTACTCGGGACAGGCCGGTTTCTTT.

The genes are TRBV5-1 and TRBJ1-3; perhaps TRBD1 as D (6 bases). Per the germline V gene, CDR1 is SGHRS and CDR2 is YFSETQ. The CDR3 loop spans 14 amino acids. V lost 4 bases and J 1 base, leaving 9 bases between the germline ends. CDR3 loop: CASSPGQSGNTIYF. CDR3 in DNA: TGCGCCAGCAGCCCGGGACAATCTGGAAACACCATATATTTT.

The chain is built from TRBV30 and TRBJ2-5; the match to TRBD1 covers 7 bases. V lost 1 base to trimming and J lost 5 bases; unmatched junction nucleotides: 10. Germline CDR1 GTSNPN, CDR2 SVGIG (reference sequence). This CDR3 comprises 15 residues. The CDR3, as DNA: TGTGCCTGGAGTGCCGGGACAGCCGAGGGGGAGACCCAGTACTTC. This sequence encodes CAWSAGTAEGETQYF.

This sequence joins TRBV7-9 and TRBJ1-2; no firm D call. The CDR3 has 13 residues. The germline gives CDR1 SEHNR, CDR2 FQNEAQ (reference sequence). V shed 5 bases and J shed 0 bases, with 7 bases lying between them. This chain's CDR3 is CASSLGTNYGYTF. The DNA of the CDR3 is TGTGCCAGCAGCCTCGGGACTAACTATGGCTACACCTTC.

CDR3 bases: TGCGCCAGCAGTCATAAAGGACAGGGGGCAGCCTACGAGCAGTACTTC. Protein: CASSHKGQGAAYEQYF. The rearrangement links TRBV23-1 to TRBJ2-7, with 11 bases fitting TRBD1. TRBV23-1 is an ORF for which the function is uncertain. CDR3 size: 16 residues. The trim removed 3 bases at V and 2 bases at J, leaving 6 bases unmatched.

The chain couples TRBV7-3 to TRBJ2-5, with D possibly being TRBD1 (7 bases). With 5 bases removed from V and 0 bases from J, the gap between germline ends came to 16 bases. There are 16 residues in the CDR3. Germline V lookup: CDR1 SGHTA, CDR2 FQGTGA. The CDR3 DNA sequence: TGTGCCAGCAGCCCGCAGGGGGGAGCGAACCAAGAGACCCAGTACTTC. Its translation is CASSPQGGANQETQYF. The full variable domain, its missing parts supplied by reference TRBV7-3 and TRBJ2-5, is GAGVSQTPSNKVTEKGKYVELRCDPISGHTALYWYRQSLGQGPEFLIYFQGTGAADDSGLPNDRFFAVRPEGSVSTLKIQRTERGDSAVYLCASSPQGGANQETQYFGPGTRLLVL.

Concerning this clone: The same CDR3 also results from other DNA sequences found in this sample. In nucleotides, the CDR3 is TGTGCCAGCCAACCACAGGGAGCCGGGGAGCTGTTTTTT. Translated, it gives CASQPQGAGELFF. The chain joins TRBV7-2 to TRBJ2-2; TRBD1 is a possible D gene (6 bases). From germline, CDR1 is SGHTA and CDR2 FQGNSA. The ends were cut back, 8 bases at V and 6 bases at J, with 13 bases in the middle. This CDR3 has 13 residues.

The genes are TRBV11-3 and TRBJ2-2; D might be TRBD2 (5 bases). Germline CDR1 and CDR2: SGHNT and YENEEA. Trimming cost V 7 bases and J 2 bases, with 14 bases left between them. This CDR3 contains 15 residues. CDR3 loop: CASTQGGGNTGELFF. The CDR3 nucleotides are TGTGCCAGCACCCAAGGCGGAGGCAACACCGGGGAGCTGTTTTTT.

The chain has TRBV5-1 and TRBJ2-5; D might be TRBD2 (6 bases). V lost 3 bases and J 5 bases, leaving 20 bases between the germline ends. CDR1 and CDR2 from the germline V gene are SGHRS and YFSETQ. The CDR3 length is 16 residues. This chain's CDR3 is CASSSGLTQSAETQYF. The CDR3 region has the DNA TGCGCCAGCAGCTCCGGACTAACTCAGTCGGCGGAGACCCAGTACTTC.

The V gene is TRBV9, the J gene TRBJ2-3, with 8 positions matching TRBD2. This CDR3 has 17 residues. Per germline, CDR1 SGDLS and CDR2 YYNGEE. Trimming cost V 0 bases and J 5 bases; bases outside gene matches: 11. CDR3: CASSVATGGGREDTQYF. The CDR3, as DNA: TGTGCCAGCAGCGTAGCTACGGGGGGGGGCCGTGAAGATACGCAGTATTTT.

CDR3: CASTKGGFDYNEQFF. The CDR3 DNA reads as TGTGCCAGCACAAAAGGGGGATTCGATTACAATGAGCAGTTCTTC. The chain couples TRBV2 to TRBJ2-1, with D perhaps matching TRBD1 (6 bases). V was shortened by 7 bases and J by 4 bases, with 17 bases between the two germline ends. Germline-derived CDR1 and CDR2 are SNHLY and FYNNEI. CDR3 length equals 15 residues.

The V gene is TRBV7-8, the J gene TRBJ2-3; D may be TRBD2 (5 bases). The CDR3 runs 16 residues. V lost 4 bases, J lost 2 bases, and 16 bases lay in between. Germline assignment: CDR1 SGHVS and CDR2 FQNEAQ. In nucleotides, the CDR3 is TGTGCCAGCAGCTCCACAGTGAGGGATAACACAGATACGCAGTATTTT. It encodes CASSSTVRDNTDTQYF.